These T cell receptor beta chains were read from a single sample in a study of response to subunit inactivated influenza vaccine. TCRdb reprocessed the RT-PCR reads via MiXCR and lists one record per CDR3 protein. The repertoire holds 800,000 or so distinct CDR3 sequences, with 21% as singletons. The material was PBMCs from blood, obtained around 5 days after vaccination. The receptor source for this set is a middle-aged man who received an inactivated influenza vaccine. Each CDR3 is given with its conserved first and last residue. D genes are given only for firm matches. Size is stated for part of the rows, as once, few or many counts, or as a class when the clone is expanded.

few	TRBV12-3/TRBV12-4	TRBJ2-3	.	TGTGCCAGCCGCCTTAGCCGCGCTGCAGATACGCAGTATTTT	CASRLSRAADTQYF
.	TRBV3-1	TRBJ2-5	TRBD1	TGTGCCAGCAGCCAGCTGACCGGGACAGGGGGCCGAGAGACCCAGTACTTC	CASSQLTGTGGRETQYF
.	TRBV20-1	TRBJ2-3	.	TGCAGTGCTAGAGGCAGGGTGCGGCTAGCGAGTATCACAGATACGCAGTATTTT	CSARGRVRLASITDTQYF
.	TRBV11-2	TRBJ2-5	.	TGTGCCAGCAGCCCGAATCGTCTAGCGTCAGTAGAGACCCAGTACTTC	CASSPNRLASVETQYF
few	TRBV5-6	TRBJ2-1	.	TGTGCCAGCAGCTTGACAGGGAATCTGGAGCAGTTCTTC	CASSLTGNLEQFF
.	TRBV3-1	TRBJ2-2	.	TGTGCCAGCAGCCAACGGATGAACACCGGGGAGCTGTTTTTT	CASSQRMNTGELFF
.	TRBV6-2/TRBV6-3	TRBJ2-4	.	TGTGCCAGCAGTTACTCGAAGGTCCAGGAGAACATTCAGTACTTC	CASSYSKVQENIQYF
.	TRBV20-1	TRBJ2-3	TRBD2	TGCAGTGCTAGAGGGCGACTCAGGACTAGCAGCACAGATACGCAGTATTTT	CSARGRLRTSSTDTQYF
few	TRBV12-3/TRBV12-4	TRBJ1-5	.	TGTGCCAGCAGTTTAGGTTCATCGGGACCGATCAATCAGCCCCAGCATTTT	CASSLGSSGPINQPQHF
.	TRBV5-6	TRBJ2-7	.	TGTGCCAGCAGCATCATAGGGGGGACCTACGAGCAGTACTTC	CASSIIGGTYEQYF
.	TRBV11-2	TRBJ2-7	TRBD1	TGTGCCAGCAGCCTCCCCGGGACAGGGGGCCTGAATCCCTACGAGCAGTACTTC	CASSLPGTGGLNPYEQYF
few	TRBV29-1	TRBJ1-4	.	TGCAGCGTTGTCTTGGCAGGAGCAACTAATGAAAAACTGTTTTTT	CSVVLAGATNEKLFF
.	TRBV6-1	TRBJ2-5	.	TGTGCCAGCACCGACCGGGTTCTGGAGACCCAGTACTTC	CASTDRVLETQYF
few	TRBV4-3	TRBJ2-6	.	TGCGCCAGCAGCCAAGATCCAAACCCGACAGTCCCTGGGGCCAACGTCCTGACTTTC	CASSQDPNPTVPGANVLTF
few	TRBV6-5	TRBJ1-4	.	TGTGCCAGCAGTTACTCGATCTCAGGGAAACTGTTTTTT	CASSYSISGKLFF
.	TRBV7-2	TRBJ2-3	.	TGTGCCAGCAGCTTAGATCCTGTTCCCACAGATACGCAGTATTTT	CASSLDPVPTDTQYF
.	TRBV7-9	TRBJ2-1	.	TGTGCCAGCAGCTTCGAAAACCTGGCTACCTACAATGAGCAGTTCTTC	CASSFENLATYNEQFF
.	TRBV5-1	TRBJ1-4	.	TGCGCCAGCAGCCGGGTGGCAGGGCCTCGTGAAAAACTGTTTTTT	CASSRVAGPREKLFF
few	TRBV7-2	TRBJ2-1	TRBD2	TGTGCCAGCAGCTTAGGGGTGGGACTAGTATTTTTTGAGCAGTTCTTC	CASSLGVGLVFFEQFF
few	TRBV20-1	TRBJ2-3	.	TGCAGTGCTACCCGACCGAGGGGCACGGGCACAGATACGCAGTATTTT	CSATRPRGTGTDTQYF
.	TRBV4-3	TRBJ2-7	TRBD2	TGCGCCAGCAGCCAAGATTCCACTAGCGGGAGCTACGAGCAGTACTTC	CASSQDSTSGSYEQYF
.	TRBV7-2	TRBJ2-1	.	TGTGCCAGCAGCTACAACCAGGGTAATGAGCAGTTCTTC	CASSYNQGNEQFF
few	TRBV6-2/TRBV6-3	TRBJ1-5	.	TGTGCCAGCAGTTACTCAGTACGGGGGCACCAGCCCCAGCATTTT	CASSYSVRGHQPQHF
many	TRBV5-1	TRBJ2-5	TRBD1	TGTGCCAGCAGCCGGGACAGGGAAGAGACCCAGTACTTC	CASSRDREETQYF
few	TRBV12-3/TRBV12-4	TRBJ2-7	.	TGTGCCAGCACCGACTTTAGGGAGCAGTACTTC	CASTDFREQYF
.	TRBV12-3/TRBV12-4	TRBJ2-2	.	TGTGCCAGCAGTATAGGGGTTTCGGCCGGGGAGCTGTTTTTT	CASSIGVSAGELFF
many	TRBV29-1	TRBJ2-5	TRBD2	TGCAGCGTTGAACGGGGGGGCGCAGAGACCCAGTACTTC	CSVERGGAETQYF
.	TRBV18	TRBJ2-7	.	TGTGCCAGCTCACCTGGGGTTAGCCACGAGCAGTACTTC	CASSPGVSHEQYF
many	TRBV5-6	TRBJ2-1	.	TGTGCCAGCAGCTTGGAGGGTTTTAGGGCTACCTACAATGAGCAGTTCTTC	CASSLEGFRATYNEQFF
.	TRBV29-1	TRBJ2-7	TRBD1	TGCAGCGTTCAGGACAGGGGCGCCGAGCAGTACTTC	CSVQDRGAEQYF
few	TRBV5-1	TRBJ2-6	.	TGCGCCAGCGGACCTTTAGGCTCTGGGGCCAACGTCCTGACTTTC	CASGPLGSGANVLTF
.	TRBV5-1	TRBJ2-7	.	TGCGCCAGCAGCTTGGATTGGTACGAGCAGTACTTC	CASSLDWYEQYF
many	TRBV27	TRBJ2-1	TRBD1	TGTGCCAGCAGTCACACAGGGGTCGAGCAGTTCTTC	CASSHTGVEQFF
few	TRBV7-6	TRBJ2-7	TRBD2	TGTGCCAGCAGCTTAGCGCCTGGAGCTAGCGGGAGGACGTTCTCCTACGAGCAGTACTTC	CASSLAPGASGRTFSYEQYF
.	TRBV7-2	TRBJ1-2	.	TGTGCCAGCAGCCGGGGACGGATGAACTATGGCTACACCTTC	CASSRGRMNYGYTF
.	TRBV29-1	TRBJ2-3	.	TGCAGAGTTGAAGATCCCGGAGATACGCAGTATTTT	CRVEDPGDTQYF
few	TRBV7-8	TRBJ2-2	.	TGTGCCAGCAGCTTAGGACTGACTACCGGGGAGCTGTTTTTT	CASSLGLTTGELFF
.	TRBV7-2	TRBJ2-2	TRBD2	TGTGCCAGCAGCTTGAGCCCGGGACTAGTTGCCGGGGAGCTGTTTTTT	CASSLSPGLVAGELFF
.	TRBV7-2	TRBJ2-1	.	TGTGCCAGCATGCGCCGGGACGGCAGCTCCTACAATGAGCAGTTCTTC	CASMRRDGSSYNEQFF
few	TRBV5-1	TRBJ1-1	.	TGCGCCAGCAGCTTGGAATTTCGGACGAACACTGAAGCTTTCTTT	CASSLEFRTNTEAFF
few	TRBV14	TRBJ2-7	.	TGTGCCAGCAGCCAAGGCGTCGCGGGCGAGCAGTACTTC	CASSQGVAGEQYF
few	TRBV20-1	TRBJ2-3	TRBD2	TGCAGTGCTAGAGCCCCGAGCGGGGTCACAGATACGCAGTATTTT	CSARAPSGVTDTQYF
.	TRBV12-3/TRBV12-4	TRBJ2-1	TRBD2	TGTGCCAGCATTGACGGGACTAGCGGCTTTTTTGGAAATGAGCAGTTCTTC	CASIDGTSGFFGNEQFF
.	TRBV5-1	TRBJ2-2	.	TGCGCCAGCAGCGTAGCCCCCCCCGGGGAGCTGTTTTTT	CASSVAPPGELFF
few	TRBV20-1	TRBJ2-5	.	TGCAGTGCTAGCTCTAGCTTCAAGGAGACCCAGTACTTC	CSASSSFKETQYF
.	TRBV4-3	TRBJ2-6	.	TGCGCCAGCAGCCAAGATCCGGGGGACTCTGGGGCCAACGTCCTGACTTTC	CASSQDPGDSGANVLTF
many	TRBV5-1	TRBJ2-3	.	TGCGCCAGCAGCTTACAGGGTCGCACAGATACGCAGTATTTT	CASSLQGRTDTQYF
many	TRBV5-1	TRBJ2-5	.	TGCGCCAGCAGCTCCCAGGGTAGGGAGACCCAGTACTTC	CASSSQGRETQYF